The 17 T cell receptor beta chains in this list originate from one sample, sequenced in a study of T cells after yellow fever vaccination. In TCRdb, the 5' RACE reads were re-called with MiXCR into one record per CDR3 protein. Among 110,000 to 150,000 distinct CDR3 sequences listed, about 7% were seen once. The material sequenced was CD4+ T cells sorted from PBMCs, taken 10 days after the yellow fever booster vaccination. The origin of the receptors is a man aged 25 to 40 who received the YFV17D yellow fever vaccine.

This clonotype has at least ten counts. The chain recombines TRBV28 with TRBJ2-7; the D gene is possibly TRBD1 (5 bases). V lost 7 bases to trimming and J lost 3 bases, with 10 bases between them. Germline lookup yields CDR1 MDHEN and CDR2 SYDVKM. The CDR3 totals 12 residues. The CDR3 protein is CASTWGRYEQYF. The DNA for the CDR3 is TGTGCCAGCACCTGGGGCCGCTACGAGCAGTACTTC.

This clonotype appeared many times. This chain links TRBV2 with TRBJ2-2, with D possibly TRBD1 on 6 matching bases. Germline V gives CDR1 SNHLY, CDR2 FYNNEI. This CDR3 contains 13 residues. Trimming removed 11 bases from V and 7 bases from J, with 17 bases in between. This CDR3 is CAGTRGSGGELFF. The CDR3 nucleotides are TGTGCCGGGACAAGGGGTAGTGGCGGGGAGCTGTTTTTT.

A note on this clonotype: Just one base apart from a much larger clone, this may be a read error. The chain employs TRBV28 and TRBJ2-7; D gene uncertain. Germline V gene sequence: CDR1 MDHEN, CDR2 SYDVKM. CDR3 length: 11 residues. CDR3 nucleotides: TGTGGCAGCAGTCACCCCTACGAGCAGTACTTC. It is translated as CGSSHPYEQYF.

The chain's CDR3 is CASSPPVRLASYPYEQFF. The CDR3 DNA follows: TGTGCCAGCAGCCCCCCGGTCCGACTAGCGTCTTACCCTTACGAGCAGTTCTTC. The genes are TRBV7-8 and TRBJ2-1; TRBD2 aligns across 8 bases. Per the germline V gene, CDR1 is SGHVS and CDR2 is FQNEAQ. This CDR3 contains 18 residues. J gave up 10 bases and V 5 bases, and 22 bases lay outside the gene matches.

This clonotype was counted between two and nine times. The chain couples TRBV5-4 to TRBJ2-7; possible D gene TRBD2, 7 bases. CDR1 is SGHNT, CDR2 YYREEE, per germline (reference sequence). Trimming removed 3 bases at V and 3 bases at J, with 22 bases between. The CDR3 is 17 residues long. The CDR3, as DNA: TGTGCCAGCAGCTCCCCCGCGGGGGCGCCGGGAGGCTACGAGCAGTACTTC. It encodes CASSSPAGAPGGYEQYF.

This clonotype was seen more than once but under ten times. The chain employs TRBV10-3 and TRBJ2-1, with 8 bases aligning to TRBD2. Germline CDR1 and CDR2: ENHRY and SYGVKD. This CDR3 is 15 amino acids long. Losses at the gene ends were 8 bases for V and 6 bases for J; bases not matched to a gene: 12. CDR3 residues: CAIGFSGMSSNEQFF. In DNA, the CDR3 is TGTGCCATCGGTTTTAGCGGGATGTCTTCCAATGAGCAGTTCTTC.

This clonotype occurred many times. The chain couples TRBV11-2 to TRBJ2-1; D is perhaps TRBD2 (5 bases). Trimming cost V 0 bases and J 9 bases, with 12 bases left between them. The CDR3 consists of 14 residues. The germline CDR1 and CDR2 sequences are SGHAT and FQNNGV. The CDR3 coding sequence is TGTGCCAGCAGCTTAGATCAGCTAGCAATTGAGCAGTTCTTC. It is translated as CASSLDQLAIEQFF.

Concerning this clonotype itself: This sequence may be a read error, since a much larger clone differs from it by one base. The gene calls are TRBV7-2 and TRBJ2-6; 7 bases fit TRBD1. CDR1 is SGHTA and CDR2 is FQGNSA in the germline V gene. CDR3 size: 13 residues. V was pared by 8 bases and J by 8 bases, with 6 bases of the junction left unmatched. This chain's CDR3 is CASATGSPNVLTF. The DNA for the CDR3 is TGTGCCAGCGCGACAGGGTCGCCCAACGTCCTGACTTTC.

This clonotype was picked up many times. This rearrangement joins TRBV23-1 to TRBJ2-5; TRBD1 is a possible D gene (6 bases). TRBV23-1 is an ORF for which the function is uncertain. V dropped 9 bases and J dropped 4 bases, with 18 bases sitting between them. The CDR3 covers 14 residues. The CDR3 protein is CARAQGFLGETQYF. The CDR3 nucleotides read TGCGCCAGGGCACAGGGCTTTTTGGGAGAGACCCAGTACTTC.

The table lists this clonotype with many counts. This CDR3 reads CASSLDGAYGYTF. CDR3 bases: TGTGCCAGCAGCTTGGACGGAGCCTATGGCTACACCTTC. This sequence joins TRBV5-5 and TRBJ1-2; D remains unclear. The CDR3 consists of 13 residues. Germline V CDR1 and CDR2: SGHKS, YYEKEE (reference sequence). Deletions cut 0 bases from V and 4 bases from J, with 7 bases between.

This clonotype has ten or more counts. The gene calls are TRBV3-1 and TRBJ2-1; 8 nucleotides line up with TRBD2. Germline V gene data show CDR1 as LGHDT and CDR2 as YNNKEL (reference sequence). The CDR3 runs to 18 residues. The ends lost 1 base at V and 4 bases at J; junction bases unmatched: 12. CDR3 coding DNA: TGTGCCAGCAGCCAAGTCCCAGGGGCGGGAGGCCATTACAATGAGCAGTTCTTC. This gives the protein CASSQVPGAGGHYNEQFF.

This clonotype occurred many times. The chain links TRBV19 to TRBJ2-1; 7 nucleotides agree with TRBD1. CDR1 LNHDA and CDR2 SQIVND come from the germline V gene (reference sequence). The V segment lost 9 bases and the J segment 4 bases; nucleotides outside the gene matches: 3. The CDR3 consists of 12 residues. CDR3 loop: CASRDSYNEQFF. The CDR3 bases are TGTGCCAGCCGGGACAGTTACAATGAGCAGTTCTTC.

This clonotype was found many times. CDR3 bases: TGTGCCAGCAGACAAACAGGGGGCCCCTACAATGAGCAGTTCTTC. Protein: CASRQTGGPYNEQFF. V and J are TRBV3-1 and TRBJ2-1; 9 bases fit TRBD1. V was clipped by 6 bases and J by 2 bases; unmatched bases: 5. This CDR3 has 15 amino acids. In germline, CDR1 is LGHDT, CDR2 YNNKEL (reference sequence).

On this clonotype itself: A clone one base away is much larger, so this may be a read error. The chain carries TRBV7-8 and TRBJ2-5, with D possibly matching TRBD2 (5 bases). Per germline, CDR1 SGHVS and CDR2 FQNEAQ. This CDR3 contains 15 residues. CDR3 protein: CASSLKRWNHETQYF. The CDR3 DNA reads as TGTGCCAGCAGCTTAAAGCGGTGGAACCATGAGACCCAGTACTTC. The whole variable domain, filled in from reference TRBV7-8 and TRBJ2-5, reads GAGVSQSPRYKVAKRGQDVALRCDPISGHVSLFWYQQALGQGPEFLTYFQNEAQLDKSGLPSDRFFAERPEGSVSTLKIQRTQQEDSAVYLCASSLKRWNHETQYFGPGTRLLVL.

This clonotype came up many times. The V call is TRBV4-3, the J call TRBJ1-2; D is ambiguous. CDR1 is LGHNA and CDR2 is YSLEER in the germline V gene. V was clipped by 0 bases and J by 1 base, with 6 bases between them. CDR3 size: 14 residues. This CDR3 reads CASSQDWGNYGYTF. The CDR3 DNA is TGCGCCAGCAGCCAAGATTGGGGTAACTATGGCTACACCTTC.

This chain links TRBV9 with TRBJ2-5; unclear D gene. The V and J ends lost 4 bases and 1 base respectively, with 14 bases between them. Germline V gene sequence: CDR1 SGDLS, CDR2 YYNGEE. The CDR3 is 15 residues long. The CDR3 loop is CASSPDLRLQETQYF. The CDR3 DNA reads TGTGCCAGCAGCCCGGATCTGCGGCTCCAAGAGACCCAGTACTTC.

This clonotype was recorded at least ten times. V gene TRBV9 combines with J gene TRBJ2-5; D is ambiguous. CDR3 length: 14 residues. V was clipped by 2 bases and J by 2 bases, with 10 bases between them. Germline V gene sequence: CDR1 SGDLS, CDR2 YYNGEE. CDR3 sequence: CASSVNPGQETQYF. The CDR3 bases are TGTGCCAGCAGCGTCAACCCAGGTCAAGAGACCCAGTACTTC.